This entry lists 16 T cell receptor beta chains sequenced from one sample in a study of T-cell memory formation after mild COVID-19. TCRdb processed the 5' RACE reads anew with MiXCR; each CDR3 protein has one entry. This table has around 140,000 distinct CDR3 sequences, roughly 6.2% appearing once. Sequencing input: PBMCs or a T cell subset sorted from them (not recorded which). These receptors all come from an adult woman who had mild COVID-19 (a few samples of this study predate the infection). Cell type and time point are not known.

The V call is TRBV5-1, the J call TRBJ2-1; the D is unclear. V was pared by 4 bases and J by 5 bases, with 16 bases between. The CDR3 totals 15 residues. CDR1 and CDR2 from the germline V gene are SGHRS and YFSETQ. CDR3: CASSLLLGGDNEQFF. CDR3 nucleotide sequence: TGCGCCAGCAGCCTCCTCCTCGGCGGTGACAATGAGCAGTTCTTC.

This clonotype was seen ten or more times. The V and J genes are TRBV29-1 and TRBJ2-7, with D possibly being TRBD2 (6 bases). The germline V gene encodes CDR1 SQVTM and CDR2 ANQGSEA. V was cut by 4 bases and J by 3 bases, with 10 bases left in between. The CDR3 contains 12 residues. The CDR3 DNA is TGCAGCGTTGTTGGGGGAGGCTACGAGCAGTACTTC. Amino acid sequence: CSVVGGGYEQYF.

The genes are TRBV5-1 and TRBJ1-1, with 7 positions matching TRBD1. CDR1 and CDR2 (germline): SGHRS, YFSETQ. This CDR3 spans 14 amino acids. Losses at the gene ends were 4 bases for V and 10 bases for J; bases not matched to a gene: 13. CDR3 in DNA: TGCGCCAGCAGCCTGACTCGACAGGGCCTCGGAGCTTTCTTT. Its protein is CASSLTRQGLGAFF.

In its sample, this clonotype was seen a few times. V and J are TRBV5-1 and TRBJ1-3; 9 positions match TRBD1. This CDR3 comprises 15 residues. V shed 4 bases and J 1 base; nucleotides not matched to a gene: 3. Germline V gene data show CDR1 as SGHRS and CDR2 as YFSETQ. CDR3 residues: CASSRQGDSGNTIYF. Here the CDR3 DNA reads TGCGCCAGCAGCCGACAGGGGGATTCTGGAAACACCATATATTTT.

The chain recombines TRBV4-2 with TRBJ1-5; no clear D gene. Per germline, CDR1 LGHNA and CDR2 YNFKEQ. The V and J ends lost 4 bases and 4 bases respectively, with 14 bases between them. The CDR3 contains 15 residues. As DNA, the CDR3 is TGTGCCAGCAGCCGGGCGGGATCCGCAAATCAGCCCCAGCATTTT. Translation: CASSRAGSANQPQHF.

This clonotype was detected ten times or more. The chain couples TRBV30 to TRBJ2-7; 9 nucleotides agree with TRBD1. The CDR3 length is 13 residues. The V and J ends lost 3 bases and 2 bases, in that order; junction bases with no gene match: 2. In germline, CDR1 is GTSNPN, CDR2 SVGIG (reference sequence). CDR3 DNA: TGTGCCTGGAGCAGACAGGGGGCCTACGAGCAGTACTTC. Translation: CAWSRQGAYEQYF.

This clonotype has just one count. The rearrangement links TRBV5-6 to TRBJ2-1, with D perhaps TRBD1 (6 bases). The CDR3 runs to 15 residues. Germline V lookup: CDR1 SGHDT, CDR2 YYEEEE. The V and J ends lost 4 bases and 9 bases respectively, with 20 bases between them. CDR3 sequence (DNA): TGTGCCAGCAGCCGCCGGGACATTTCGGCGGGTGAGCAGTTCTTC. This sequence encodes CASSRRDISAGEQFF.

The J gene is TRBJ1-4, the V gene TRBV12-3 or TRBV12-4; maybe TRBD1 (5 bases). The CDR3 length is 14 residues. The V end was cut by 5 bases, the J end by 7 bases, with 14 bases between. For the CDR3, the DNA is TGTGCCAGCAGTCTTAGCGGGGCGAGTGAAAAACTGTTTTTT. Its protein product is CASSLSGASEKLFF.

The table lists this clonotype with many counts. In nucleotides, the CDR3 is TGCAGCGCTTTTGTCCAGGGGCATATAGCCAAAAACATTCAGTACTTC. Its protein is CSAFVQGHIAKNIQYF. The rearrangement joins TRBV29-1 to TRBJ2-4, with D maybe TRBD1 (6 bases). The CDR3 covers 16 residues. Germline CDR1 SQVTM, CDR2 ANQGSEA. The V end lost 7 bases, the J end lost 0 bases, and 19 bases lay between the germline ends.

This clonotype appeared many times. J is TRBJ1-5 and V is TRBV7-6; the D is unclear. The CDR3 has 12 amino acids. Germline CDR1 SGHVS, CDR2 FNYEAQ. V lost 4 bases and J 6 bases, leaving 7 bases between the germline ends. In DNA form, the CDR3 reads TGTGCCAGCAGCTCCCCGGGTCAGCCCCAGCATTTT. It encodes CASSSPGQPQHF.

The V call is TRBV3-1, the J call TRBJ2-3; TRBD2 is a possible D gene (6 bases). V gave up 5 bases and J gave up 2 bases, with 17 bases separating them. This CDR3 has 16 residues. Germline CDR1 reads LGHDT; CDR2 reads YNNKEL (reference sequence). The CDR3 here is CASSSRMRGPTDTQYF. The CDR3 region has the DNA TGTGCCAGCAGCTCACGGATGCGGGGACCCACAGATACGCAGTATTTT.

This clonotype came up a few times. V and J are TRBV6-2 or TRBV6-3 and TRBJ2-1; the match to TRBD2 covers 13 bases. Trimming cost V 0 bases and J 0 bases; bases outside gene matches: 17. The CDR3 contains 23 residues. The germline V gene encodes CDR1 MNHEY and CDR2 SVGEGT. CDR3 sequence reads: CASSYSSSGGTSGKPSSYNEQFF. In DNA form, the CDR3 reads TGTGCCAGCAGTTACTCGAGTTCAGGAGGGACTAGCGGGAAACCTAGCTCCTACAATGAGCAGTTCTTC.

This clonotype was recorded at least ten times. This chain uses TRBV25-1 with TRBJ2-3; D may match TRBD1 or TRBD2 (5 bases each). This CDR3 has 17 amino acids. CDR1 and CDR2 from the germline V gene are MGHDK and SYGVNS. Trimming pared 6 bases from V and 0 bases from J, leaving 19 bases between. This CDR3 is CASSVRGPIKSTDTQYF. CDR3 nucleotide sequence: TGTGCCAGCAGCGTGAGGGGCCCGATAAAAAGCACAGATACGCAGTATTTT. Combining the CDR3 with reference TRBV25-1 and TRBJ2-3 gives the whole variable domain EADIYQTPRYLVIGTGKKITLECSQTMGHDKMYWYQQDPGMELHLIHYSYGVNSTEKGDLSSESTVSRIRTEHFPLTLESARPSHTSQYLCASSVRGPIKSTDTQYFGPGTRLTVL.

This clonotype was found many times. The chain uses TRBV5-1 and TRBJ2-7; maybe TRBD1 (5 bases). The CDR3 loop spans 12 amino acids. Trimming stripped 0 bases from V and 10 bases from J, with 11 bases between. The germline gives CDR1 SGHRS, CDR2 YFSETQ. CDR3 sequence reads: CASSLEAGRQYF. DNA of the CDR3: TGCGCCAGCAGCTTGGAGGCAGGGCGACAGTACTTC.

The V call is TRBV6-5, the J call TRBJ2-2, with D perhaps being TRBD1 or TRBD2 (6 bases each). Deletions cut 0 bases from V and 1 base from J, with 9 bases between. This CDR3 is built from 16 residues. The germline V gene has CDR1 MNHEY and CDR2 SVGAGI. The CDR3 loop reads CASSYSGGRNTGELFF. DNA of the CDR3: TGTGCCAGCAGTTACTCCGGGGGCCGGAACACCGGGGAGCTGTTTTTT.

This clonotype was detected only a few times. The rearrangement uses TRBV12-3 or TRBV12-4 and TRBJ2-1, with TRBD2 matching over 11 bases. This CDR3 has 15 residues. V trimming: 7 bases; J trimming: 8 bases; junction bases outside the gene matches: 10. CDR3 in amino acids: CASTEGLAGGHEQFF. CDR3 coding DNA: TGTGCCAGCACCGAGGGTCTAGCGGGAGGCCATGAGCAGTTCTTC.